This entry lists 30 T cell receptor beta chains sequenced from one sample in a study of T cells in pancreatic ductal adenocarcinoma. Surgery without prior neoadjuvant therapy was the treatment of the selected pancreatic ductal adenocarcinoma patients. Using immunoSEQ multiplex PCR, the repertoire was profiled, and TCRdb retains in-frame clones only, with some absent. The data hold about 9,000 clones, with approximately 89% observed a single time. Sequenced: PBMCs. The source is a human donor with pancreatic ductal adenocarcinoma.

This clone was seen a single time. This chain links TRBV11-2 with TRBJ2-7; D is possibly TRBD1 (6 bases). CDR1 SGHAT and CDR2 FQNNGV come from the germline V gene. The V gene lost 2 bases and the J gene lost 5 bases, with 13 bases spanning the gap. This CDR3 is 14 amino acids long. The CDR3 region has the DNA TGTGCCAGCAGCTTAACCGCAGGGGCCCACGAGCAGTACTTC. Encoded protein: CASSLTAGAHEQYF.

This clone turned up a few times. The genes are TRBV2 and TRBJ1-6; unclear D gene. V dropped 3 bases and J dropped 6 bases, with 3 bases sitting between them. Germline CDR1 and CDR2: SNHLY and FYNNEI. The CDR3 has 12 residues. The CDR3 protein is CASSDVNSPLHF. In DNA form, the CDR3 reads TGTGCCAGCAGTGACGTTAATTCACCCCTCCACTTT.

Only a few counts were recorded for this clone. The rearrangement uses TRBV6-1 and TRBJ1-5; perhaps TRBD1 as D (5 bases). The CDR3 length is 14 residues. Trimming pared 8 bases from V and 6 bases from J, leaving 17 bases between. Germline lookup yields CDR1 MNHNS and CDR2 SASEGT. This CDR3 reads CASRKGLDGQPQHF. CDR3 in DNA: TGTGCCAGCCGGAAGGGGCTGGACGGTCAGCCCCAGCATTTT.

The CDR3, as DNA: TGTGCCAGCAGCCAGCCACCATGGGACACCGGACTAGCGGGCAGCTACAATGAGCAGTTCTTC. This encodes CASSQPPWDTGLAGSYNEQFF. The chain is built from TRBV7-8 and TRBJ2-1; 11 positions agree with TRBD2. With V trimmed by 5 bases and J by 3 bases, 21 bases remained unmatched. Germline V lookup: CDR1 SGHVS, CDR2 FQNEAQ. CDR3 length: 21 residues.

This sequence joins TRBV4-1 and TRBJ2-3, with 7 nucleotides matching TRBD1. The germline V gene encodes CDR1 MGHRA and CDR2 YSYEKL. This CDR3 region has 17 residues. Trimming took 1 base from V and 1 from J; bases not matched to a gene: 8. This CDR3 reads CASSQGLMTGRTDTQYF. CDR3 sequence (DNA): TGCGCCAGCAGCCAAGGCCTAATGACAGGGCGCACAGATACGCAGTATTTT.

The CDR3 region is CASSFRLAGGTDTQYF. In DNA, the CDR3 is TGCGCCAGCAGCTTCAGACTAGCGGGAGGAACAGATACGCAGTATTTT. The gene calls are TRBV5-1 and TRBJ2-3; 13 nucleotides agree with TRBD2. V lost 2 bases to trimming and J lost 3 bases; unmatched junction nucleotides: 3. CDR1 is SGHRS and CDR2 is YFSETQ in the germline V gene. CDR3 size: 16 residues. Supplemented by reference TRBV5-1 and TRBJ2-3, the full variable domain reads KAGVTQTPRYLIKTRGQQVTLSCSPISGHRSVSWYQQTPGQGLQFLFEYFSETQRNKGNFPGRFSGRQFSNSRSEMNVSTLELGDSALYLCASSFRLAGGTDTQYFGPGTRLTVL.

This CDR3 is CASSLAQGGRLGYGYTF. In DNA form, the CDR3 reads TGTGCCAGCAGCTTGGCCCAGGGAGGGCGCCTAGGCTATGGCTACACCTTC. The chain is built from TRBV5-6 and TRBJ1-2, with D perhaps matching TRBD1 (5 bases). This CDR3 comprises 17 residues. V gave up 0 bases and J gave up 4 bases, with 19 bases separating them. The V gene's germline CDR1 is SGHDT and CDR2 YYEEEE. Full variable domain (rest looked up from reference TRBV5-6 and TRBJ1-2): DAGVTQSPTHLIKTRGQQVTLRCSPKSGHDTVSWYQQALGQGPQFIFQYYEEEERQRGNFPDRFSGHQFPNYSSELNVNALLLGDSALYLCASSLAQGGRLGYGYTFGSGTRLTVV.

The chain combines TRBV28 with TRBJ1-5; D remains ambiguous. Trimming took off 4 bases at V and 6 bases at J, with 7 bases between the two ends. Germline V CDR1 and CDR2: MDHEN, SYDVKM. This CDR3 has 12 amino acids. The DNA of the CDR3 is TGTGCCAGCAGTTCCCCGTTTCAGCCCCAGCATTTT. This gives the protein CASSSPFQPQHF.

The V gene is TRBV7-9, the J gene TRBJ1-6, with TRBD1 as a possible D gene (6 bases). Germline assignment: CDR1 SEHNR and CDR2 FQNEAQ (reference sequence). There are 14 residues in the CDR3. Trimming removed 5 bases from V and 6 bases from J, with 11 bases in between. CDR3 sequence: CASSPRTANSPLHF. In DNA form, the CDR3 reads TGTGCCAGCAGCCCCCGGACAGCTAATTCACCCCTCCACTTT. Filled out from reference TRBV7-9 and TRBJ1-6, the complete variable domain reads DTGVSQNPRHKITKRGQNVTFRCDPISEHNRLYWYRQTLGQGPEFLTYFQNEAQLEKSRLLSDRFSAERPKGSFSTLEIQRTEQGDSAMYLCASSPRTANSPLHFGNGTRLTVT.

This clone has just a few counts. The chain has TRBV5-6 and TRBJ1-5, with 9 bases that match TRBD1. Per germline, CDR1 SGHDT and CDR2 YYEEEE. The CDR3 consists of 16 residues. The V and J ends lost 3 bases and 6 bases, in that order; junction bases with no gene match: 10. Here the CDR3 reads CASSSDRGGAGQPQHF. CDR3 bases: TGTGCCAGCAGCTCGGACAGGGGTGGTGCCGGTCAGCCCCAGCATTTT. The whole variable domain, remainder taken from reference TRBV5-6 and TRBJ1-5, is DAGVTQSPTHLIKTRGQQVTLRCSPKSGHDTVSWYQQALGQGPQFIFQYYEEEERQRGNFPDRFSGHQFPNYSSELNVNALLLGDSALYLCASSSDRGGAGQPQHFGDGTRLSIL.

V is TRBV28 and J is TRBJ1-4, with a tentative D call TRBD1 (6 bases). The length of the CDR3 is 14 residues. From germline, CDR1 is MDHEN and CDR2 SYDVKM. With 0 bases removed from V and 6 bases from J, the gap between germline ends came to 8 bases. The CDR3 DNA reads TGTGCCAGCAGTTTATGGCAGGGGTATGAAAAACTGTTTTTT. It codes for CASSLWQGYEKLFF. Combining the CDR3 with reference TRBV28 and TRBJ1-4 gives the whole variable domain DVKVTQSSRYLVKRTGEKVFLECVQDMDHENMFWYRQDPGLGLRLIYFSYDVKMKEKGDIPEGYSVSREKKERFSLILESASTNQTSMYLCASSLWQGYEKLFFGSGTQLSVL.

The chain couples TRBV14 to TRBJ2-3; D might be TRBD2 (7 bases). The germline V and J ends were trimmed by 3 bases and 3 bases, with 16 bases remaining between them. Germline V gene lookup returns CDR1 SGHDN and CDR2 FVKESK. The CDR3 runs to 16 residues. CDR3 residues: CASSQPQGGATDTQYF. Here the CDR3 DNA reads TGTGCCAGCAGCCAGCCCCAAGGGGGGGCGACAGATACGCAGTATTTT.

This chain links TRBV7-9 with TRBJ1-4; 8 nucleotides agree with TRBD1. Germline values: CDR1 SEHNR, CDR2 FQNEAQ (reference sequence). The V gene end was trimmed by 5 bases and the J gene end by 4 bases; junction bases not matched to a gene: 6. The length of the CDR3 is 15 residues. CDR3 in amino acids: CASSLTGGGNEKLFF. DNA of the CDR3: TGTGCCAGCAGCCTAACAGGGGGTGGTAATGAAAAACTGTTTTTT. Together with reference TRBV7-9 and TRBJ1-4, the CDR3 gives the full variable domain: DTGVSQNPRHKITKRGQNVTFRCDPISEHNRLYWYRQTLGQGPEFLTYFQNEAQLEKSRLLSDRFSAERPKGSFSTLEIQRTEQGDSAMYLCASSLTGGGNEKLFFGSGTQLSVL.

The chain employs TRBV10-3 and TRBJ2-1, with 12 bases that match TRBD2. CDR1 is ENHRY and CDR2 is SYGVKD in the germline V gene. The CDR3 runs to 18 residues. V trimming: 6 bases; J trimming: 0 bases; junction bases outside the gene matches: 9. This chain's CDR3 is CAISSLAGGSRSYNEQFF. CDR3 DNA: TGTGCCATCAGCTCACTAGCGGGGGGTAGTCGCTCCTACAATGAGCAGTTCTTC.

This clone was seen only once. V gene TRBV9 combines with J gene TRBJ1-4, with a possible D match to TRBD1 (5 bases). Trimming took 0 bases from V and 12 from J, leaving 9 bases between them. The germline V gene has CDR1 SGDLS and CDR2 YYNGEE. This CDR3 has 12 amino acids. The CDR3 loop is CASSVGQGQLFF. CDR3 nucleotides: TGTGCCAGCAGCGTAGGGCAGGGTCAACTGTTTTTT. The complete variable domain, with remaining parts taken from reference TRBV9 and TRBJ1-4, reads DSGVTQTPKHLITATGQRVTLRCSPRSGDLSVYWYQQSLDQGLQFLIQYYNGEERAKGNILERFSAQQFPDLHSELNLSSLELGDSALYFCASSVGQGQLFFGSGTQLSVL.

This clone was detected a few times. CDR3: CASSASTGGAGQPQHF. The CDR3 nucleotides read TGTGCCAGCAGCGCCTCGACAGGGGGCGCCGGGCAGCCCCAGCATTTT. V gene TRBV5-6 combines with J gene TRBJ1-5, with TRBD1 matching 10 bases. The CDR3 totals 16 residues. The germline V gene has CDR1 SGHDT and CDR2 YYEEEE. The junction had 11 bases not matched to a gene; V was cut back by 4 bases and J by 7 bases.

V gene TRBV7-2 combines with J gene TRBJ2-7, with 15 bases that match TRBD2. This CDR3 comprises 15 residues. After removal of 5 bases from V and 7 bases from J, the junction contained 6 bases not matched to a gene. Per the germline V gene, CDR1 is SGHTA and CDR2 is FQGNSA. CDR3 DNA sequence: TGTGCCAGCAGCCTCGGGACTAGCGGGAGGTTTGAGCAGTACTTC. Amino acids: CASSLGTSGRFEQYF.

The CDR3 reads CASSLGARRSYGYTF. The CDR3 coding sequence is TGCGCCAGCAGCTTGGGGGCCCGACGAAGCTATGGCTACACCTTC. This chain joins TRBV5-1 and TRBJ1-2; D gene uncertain. The ends were cut back, 0 bases at V and 4 bases at J, with 13 bases in the middle. The CDR3 loop spans 15 amino acids. The germline V gene has CDR1 SGHRS and CDR2 YFSETQ.

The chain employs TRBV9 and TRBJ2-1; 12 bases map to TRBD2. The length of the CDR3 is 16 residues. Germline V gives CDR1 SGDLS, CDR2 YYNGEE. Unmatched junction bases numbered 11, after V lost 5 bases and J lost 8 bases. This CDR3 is CASRETSGRSPDEQFF. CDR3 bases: TGTGCCAGCAGGGAGACTAGCGGGAGAAGTCCGGATGAGCAGTTCTTC.

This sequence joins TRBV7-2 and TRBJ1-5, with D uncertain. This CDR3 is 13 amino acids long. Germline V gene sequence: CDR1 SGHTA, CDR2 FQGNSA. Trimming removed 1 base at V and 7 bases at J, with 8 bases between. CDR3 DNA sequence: TGTGCCAGCAGCTTAGAGCCGGGACAGCCCCAGCATTTT. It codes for CASSLEPGQPQHF.

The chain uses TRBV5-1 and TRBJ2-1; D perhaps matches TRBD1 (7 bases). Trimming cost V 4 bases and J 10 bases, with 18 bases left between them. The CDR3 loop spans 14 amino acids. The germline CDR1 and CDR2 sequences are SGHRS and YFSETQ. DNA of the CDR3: TGCGCCAGCAGCCCTAGGACAGGCAGCGGGGAGCAGTTCTTC. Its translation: CASSPRTGSGEQFF.

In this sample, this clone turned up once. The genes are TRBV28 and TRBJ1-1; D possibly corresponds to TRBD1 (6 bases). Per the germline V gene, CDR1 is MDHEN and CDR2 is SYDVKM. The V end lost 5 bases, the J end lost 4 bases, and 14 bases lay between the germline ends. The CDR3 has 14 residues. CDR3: CASSTDRGFTEAFF. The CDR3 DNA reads TGTGCCAGCAGTACGGACAGAGGGTTCACTGAAGCTTTCTTT.

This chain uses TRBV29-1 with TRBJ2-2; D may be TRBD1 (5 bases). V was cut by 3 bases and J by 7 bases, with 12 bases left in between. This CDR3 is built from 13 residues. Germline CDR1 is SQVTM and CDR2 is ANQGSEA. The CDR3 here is CSVDRVMDGELFF. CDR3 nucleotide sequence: TGCAGCGTTGACAGGGTGATGGACGGGGAGCTGTTTTTT.

The CDR3 nucleotides are TGTGCCAGCAGCCCCGAACAGGCATTAAACTATGGCTACACCTTC. It encodes CASSPEQALNYGYTF. The rearrangement uses TRBV7-6 and TRBJ1-2; D perhaps matches TRBD1 (5 bases). Trimming removed 5 bases at V and 2 bases at J, with 15 bases between. CDR1 is SGHVS and CDR2 is FNYEAQ in the germline V gene. This CDR3 region has 15 residues. Supplemented by reference TRBV7-6 and TRBJ1-2, the full variable domain reads GAGVSQSPRYKVTKRGQDVALRCDPISGHVSLYWYRQALGQGPEFLTYFNYEAQQDKSGLPNDRFSAERPEGSISTLTIQRTEQRDSAMYRCASSPEQALNYGYTFGSGTRLTVV.

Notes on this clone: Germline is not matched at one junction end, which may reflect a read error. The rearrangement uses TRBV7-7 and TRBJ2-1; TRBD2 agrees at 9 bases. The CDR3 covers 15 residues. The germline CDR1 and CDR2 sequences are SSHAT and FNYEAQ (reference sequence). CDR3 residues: CASSTLAGEGNEQFF. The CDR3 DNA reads TGTGCTAGCAGCACCTTAGCGGGAGAGGGAAATGAGCAGTTCTTC.

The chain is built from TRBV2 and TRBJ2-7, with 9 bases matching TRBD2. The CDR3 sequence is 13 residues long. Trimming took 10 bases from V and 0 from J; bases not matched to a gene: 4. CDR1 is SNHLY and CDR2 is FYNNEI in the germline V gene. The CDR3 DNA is TGTGCCACTCAGCGGGGGGCCTCCTACGAGCAGTACTTC. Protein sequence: CATQRGASYEQYF. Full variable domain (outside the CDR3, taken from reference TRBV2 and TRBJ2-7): EPEVTQTPSHQVTQMGQEVILRCVPISNHLYFYWYRQILGQKVEFLVSFYNNEISEKSEIFDDQFSVERPDGSNFTLKIRSTKLEDSAMYFCATQRGASYEQYFGPGTRLTVT.

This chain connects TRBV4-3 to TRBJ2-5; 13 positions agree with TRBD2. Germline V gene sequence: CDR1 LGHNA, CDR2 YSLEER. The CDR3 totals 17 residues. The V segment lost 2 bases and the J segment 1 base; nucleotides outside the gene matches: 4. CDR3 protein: CASSQLRTSGGQETQYF. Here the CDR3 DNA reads TGCGCCAGCAGCCAATTGCGGACTAGCGGGGGCCAAGAGACCCAGTACTTC.

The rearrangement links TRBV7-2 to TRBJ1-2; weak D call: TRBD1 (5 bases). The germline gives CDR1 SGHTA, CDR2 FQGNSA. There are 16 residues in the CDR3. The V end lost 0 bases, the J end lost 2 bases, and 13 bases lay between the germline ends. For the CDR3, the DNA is TGTGCCAGCAGCTTAGCGGGGGGAACATCGAACTATGGCTACACCTTC. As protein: CASSLAGGTSNYGYTF.

The CDR3 loop is CASSPLIGQGPSSYEQYF. CDR3 nucleotides: TGTGCCAGCAGTCCCTTAATCGGGCAGGGGCCGAGCTCCTACGAGCAGTACTTC. This chain uses TRBV28 with TRBJ2-7; TRBD1 is a possible D gene (6 bases). Trimming left V 5 bases short and J 0 bases short, with 23 bases between. The germline gives CDR1 MDHEN, CDR2 SYDVKM. This CDR3 has 18 amino acids.

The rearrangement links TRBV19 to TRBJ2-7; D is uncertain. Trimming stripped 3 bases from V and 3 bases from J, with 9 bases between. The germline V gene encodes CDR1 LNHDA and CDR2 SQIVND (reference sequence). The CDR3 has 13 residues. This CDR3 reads CASSISSGYEQYF. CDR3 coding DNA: TGTGCCAGTAGTATTTCTTCGGGCTACGAGCAGTACTTC. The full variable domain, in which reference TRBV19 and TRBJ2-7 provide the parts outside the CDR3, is DGGITQSPKYLFRKEGQNVTLSCEQNLNHDAMYWYRQDPGQGLRLIYYSQIVNDFQKGDIAEGYSVSREKKESFPLTVTSAQKNPTAFYLCASSISSGYEQYFGPGTRLTVT.